Listed here are 28 T cell receptor beta chains from one sample, sequenced in a study of T cells expressing NK-cell markers. Reanalyzing the 5' RACE reads, TCRdb keeps one entry per CDR3 protein, without DNA. Recorded for this sample: about 20,000 distinct CDR3 sequences. Sequencing input: blood T cells: a sorted CD56 or NKG2C T cell subset, CD4+ or CD8+ T cells, or bulk PBMC T cells (not recorded which). Source of these receptors: a man between 18 and 69 years old in good health.

The chain combines TRBV11-2 with TRBJ2-7. The CDR3 length is 12 residues. The germline V gene encodes CDR1 SGHAT and CDR2 FQNNGV. CDR3 sequence: CASSSSSYEQYF.

This rearrangement joins TRBV4-3 to TRBJ2-1; TCRdb's D gene call, TRBD2, goes unchecked for lack of DNA. This CDR3 contains 20 residues. Germline lookup yields CDR1 LGHNA and CDR2 YSLEER. This CDR3 reads CASSQDPPRASGGTYNEQFF.

The chain uses TRBV20-1 and TRBJ2-2; the D gene TCRdb calls, TRBD1, cannot be checked with no DNA. The CDR3 has 16 residues. Germline V gene lookup returns CDR1 DFQATT and CDR2 SNEGSKA (reference sequence). CDR3 residues: CSARDFRGGGTGELFF.

The chain has TRBV6-2 or TRBV6-3 and TRBJ2-1; checking the TCRdb D call of TRBD2 is not possible without DNA. The CDR3 sequence is 13 residues long. Germline CDR1 and CDR2: MNHEY and SVGEGT. The CDR3: CASSPYRARGEFF.

The V gene is TRBV6-1, the J gene TRBJ2-6; TCRdb's D call, TRBD1, is unchecked because there is no DNA. The CDR3 extends over 17 amino acids. CDR1 is MNHNS and CDR2 is SASEGT in the germline V gene. This CDR3 is CASSEQGAGSGANVLTF.

V gene TRBV28 combines with J gene TRBJ2-1; TCRdb's assignment of TRBD2 cannot be checked, as there is no DNA. The CDR3 consists of 15 residues. Germline CDR1 and CDR2: MDHEN and SYDVKM. The CDR3 here is CASSLWGGRAGEQFF.

V gene TRBV9 combines with J gene TRBJ1-1. Germline loops: CDR1 SGDLS, CDR2 YYNGEE. The CDR3 consists of 15 residues. The CDR3 sequence is CASSVSAIMDTEAFF.

The V gene is TRBV5-1, the J gene TRBJ2-7; the D call of TRBD2 rests on TCRdb alone, since no DNA is present to check it. Germline V gene lookup returns CDR1 SGHRS and CDR2 YFSETQ. This CDR3 spans 15 amino acids. The CDR3: CASSGGLAGGNEQYF.

The CDR3 reads CASSILGRTANYGYTF. The chain joins TRBV19 to TRBJ1-2. Looked up from germline, CDR1 is LNHDA and CDR2 is SQIVND (reference sequence). The CDR3 runs to 16 residues.

The rearrangement uses TRBV24-1 and TRBJ2-5; checking the TCRdb D call of TRBD2 is not possible without DNA. The CDR3 has 14 amino acids. CDR1 and CDR2 (germline): KGHDR, SFDVKD. This CDR3 is CATSDPTSSETQYF.

The chain is built from TRBV6-4 and TRBJ2-1; without DNA, the TCRdb call of TRBD2 cannot be checked. The length of the CDR3 is 14 residues. Germline CDR1 and CDR2: MRHNA and SNTAGT. The CDR3 region is CASSPGGANNEQFF.

The rearrangement links TRBV7-6 to TRBJ2-3; the TRBD2 assignment by TCRdb is unverifiable without DNA. The CDR3 sequence is 15 residues long. Germline-derived CDR1 and CDR2 are SGHVS and FNYEAQ. The CDR3 loop reads CASSLVTSGKDTQYF.

This rearrangement joins TRBV9 to TRBJ2-7; as DNA is missing, the TRBD1 call by TCRdb cannot be tested. In germline, CDR1 is SGDLS, CDR2 YYNGEE. The CDR3 length is 12 residues. The CDR3 here is CASSAGDGEQYF.

CDR3 residues: CASSTDRDNEQFF. V usage is TRBV6-1 and J usage is TRBJ2-1; the TCRdb D gene call, TRBD1, has no DNA to confirm it. Germline V CDR1 and CDR2: MNHNS, SASEGT. CDR3 size: 13 residues.

J is TRBJ1-2 and V is TRBV24-1. The CDR3 loop spans 13 amino acids. CDR1 and CDR2 from the germline V gene are KGHDR and SFDVKD. This CDR3 is CATSEGKTGGYTF.

The chain has TRBV4-3 and TRBJ2-7; as DNA is missing, the TRBD1 call by TCRdb cannot be tested. CDR1 and CDR2 (germline): LGHNA, YSLEER. The CDR3 length is 15 residues. CDR3 region: CASSPAWVRPYEQYF.

By frequency, this clonotype is medium-sized. The chain employs TRBV7-2 and TRBJ2-1; TCRdb's D gene call, TRBD2, goes unchecked for lack of DNA. Germline V gene sequence: CDR1 SGHTA, CDR2 FQGNSA. The CDR3 has 16 residues. The CDR3 spells CASSPSGSGSYNEQFF.

This chain connects TRBV5-1 to TRBJ2-1; the TRBD2 assignment by TCRdb is unverifiable without DNA. Germline V gene data show CDR1 as SGHRS and CDR2 as YFSETQ. This CDR3 comprises 15 residues. The CDR3 protein is CASSLGGRALNEQFF.

The rearrangement uses TRBV5-1 and TRBJ1-5; TCRdb's assignment of TRBD1 cannot be checked, as there is no DNA. This CDR3 spans 18 amino acids. From germline, CDR1 is SGHRS and CDR2 YFSETQ. CDR3 sequence: CASSFSPMGQAGDQPQHF.

This rearrangement joins TRBV6-2 or TRBV6-3 to TRBJ2-7; lacking DNA, the TRBD1 call made by TCRdb goes unchecked. Germline V gene lookup returns CDR1 MNHEY and CDR2 SVGEGT. The length of the CDR3 is 15 residues. CDR3 sequence reads: CASSSSGTGFYEQYF.

The chain is built from TRBV5-4 and TRBJ2-2; TCRdb reports TRBD1, a call that lacks DNA to check it against. The germline V gene encodes CDR1 SGHNT and CDR2 YYREEE (reference sequence). The CDR3 is 14 amino acids. CDR3 residues: CASSPEIGGGELFF.

The chain couples TRBV7-2 to TRBJ1-2. The CDR3 runs to 11 residues. Germline CDR1 reads SGHTA; CDR2 reads FQGNSA. The CDR3 region is CASSLLYGYTF.

CDR3 sequence: CASTRAGTSGSGKQFF. The gene calls are TRBV5-1 and TRBJ2-1; the TCRdb call, TRBD2, lacks DNA for checking. Germline V gives CDR1 SGHRS, CDR2 YFSETQ. This CDR3 is built from 16 residues.

The chain has TRBV19 and TRBJ2-7. The CDR3 contains 15 residues. Germline CDR1 LNHDA, CDR2 SQIVND (reference sequence). CDR3 in amino acids: CASSIGLGSSYEQYF. The full variable domain, rest sourced from reference TRBV19 and TRBJ2-7, is DGGITQSPKYLFRKEGQNVTLSCEQNLNHDAMYWYRQDPGQGLRLIYYSQIVNDFQKGDIAEGYSVSREKKESFPLTVTSAQKNPTAFYLCASSIGLGSSYEQYFGPGTRLTVT.

The J gene is TRBJ1-2, the V gene TRBV20-1. Germline V lookup: CDR1 DFQATT, CDR2 SNEGSKA (reference sequence). This CDR3 contains 11 residues. The chain's CDR3 is CSARGVWGYTF.

The chain links TRBV5-1 to TRBJ2-5; TCRdb proposes TRBD2, but this gene call is untestable without DNA. The CDR3 has 16 amino acids. Per the germline V gene, CDR1 is SGHRS and CDR2 is YFSETQ. CDR3 amino acids: CASSYLAGGLQETQYF.

V is TRBV12-3 or TRBV12-4 and J is TRBJ1-5. The CDR3 sequence is 15 residues long. The CDR3 is CASSLFLYSNQPQHF.

CDR3 sequence: CSASSGGGSYNEQFF. V gene TRBV20-1 combines with J gene TRBJ2-1; TCRdb names TRBD2, which stays unverified in the absence of DNA. This CDR3 contains 15 residues. Germline V gene data show CDR1 as DFQATT and CDR2 as SNEGSKA (reference sequence).